Many counts were recorded for the clone carrying this T cell receptor beta chain. Its antigen is unidentified. Via MiXCR, TCRdb re-called the RACE reads, giving one row per CDR3 protein. The sample records 60,000 to 75,000 distinct CDR3 sequences, around 7% being singletons. This entry comes from a study of human T cells and chemical hapten exposure. The overall study: While the approximately 24-week study was under way, patients received diphenylcyclopropenone on the scalp every week. The upper back received 0.01% DPC by patch testing, with results read at 6 days. The patients, most of them female, presented with alopecia areata, totalis or universalis. Study-level points and caveats: Expanded TCRs showed more large CDR3 clusters than pre-sensitization or healthy control sets.

The V gene lost 5 bases and the J gene lost 5 bases, with 10 bases spanning the gap. CDR3 length equals 13 residues. Looked up from germline, CDR1 is MRHNA and CDR2 is SNTAGT. Regarding time point: pre-sensitization, week 0. Stated treatment: therapeutic diphenylcyclopropenone sensitization with weekly scalp DPC. The receptor was derived from a woman in her twenties or thirties with alopecia areata. Some clones in this sample may be carry-over from other donors' samples. This specimen was whole blood, taken in connection with sensitization to the hapten diphenylcyclopropenone (DPC). This sequence joins TRBV6-4 and TRBJ2-1; D is possibly TRBD1 or TRBD2 (5 bases each). The CDR3 protein is CASSPRENNEQFF. The CDR3 coding sequence is TGTGCCAGCAGTCCCAGGGAGAACAATGAGCAGTTCTTC.